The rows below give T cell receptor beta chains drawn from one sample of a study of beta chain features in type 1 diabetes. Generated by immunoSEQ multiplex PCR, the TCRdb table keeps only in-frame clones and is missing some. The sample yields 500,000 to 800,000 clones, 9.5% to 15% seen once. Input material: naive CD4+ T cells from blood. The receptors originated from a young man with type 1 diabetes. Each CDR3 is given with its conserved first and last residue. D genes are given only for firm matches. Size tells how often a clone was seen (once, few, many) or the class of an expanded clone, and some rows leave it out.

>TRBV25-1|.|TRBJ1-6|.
TGTGCCAGCAGTGGGGTTGGGGACTCCCTCCACTTT
CASSGVGDSLHF
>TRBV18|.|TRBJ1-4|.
TGTGCCAGCTCACCACAGGACAGTGAAAAACTGTTTTTT
CASSPQDSEKLFF
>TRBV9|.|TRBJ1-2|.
TGTGCCAGCAGCCCCCGAGGGGGGGGTGGCTACACCTTC
CASSPRGGGGYTF
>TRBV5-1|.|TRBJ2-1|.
TGCGCCAGCAGCTTGACAGGGATAGGTCATGAGCAGTTCTTC
CASSLTGIGHEQFF
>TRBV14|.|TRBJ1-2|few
TGTGCCAGCAGCCAAGGCCACGCGTATGGCTACACCTTC
CASSQGHAYGYTF
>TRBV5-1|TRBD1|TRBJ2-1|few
TGCGCCAGCAGCGCAGGACAGGGGGCTGTGGGTGAGCAGTTCTTC
CASSAGQGAVGEQFF
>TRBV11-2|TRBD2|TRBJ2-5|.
TGTGCCAGCAGCCCCAGGACTAGCGGGGGCCAAGAGACCCAGTACTTC
CASSPRTSGGQETQYF
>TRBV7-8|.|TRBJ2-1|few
TGTGCCAGCAGCTACAGACCTCAAGGTGAGCAGTTCTTC
CASSYRPQGEQFF
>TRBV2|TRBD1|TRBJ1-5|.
TGTGCCAGCAGTTTGGGACAGGGAATGGGCAATCAGCCCCAGCATTTT
CASSLGQGMGNQPQHF
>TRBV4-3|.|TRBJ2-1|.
TGCGCCAGCAGCCAAGGAGGTTCTCGCGGGTCCTACAATGAGCAGTTCTTC
CASSQGGSRGSYNEQFF
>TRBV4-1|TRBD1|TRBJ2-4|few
TGCGCCAGCAGCCAAGATAGGGACAGGGGGTCCAAAAACATTCAGTACTTC
CASSQDRDRGSKNIQYF
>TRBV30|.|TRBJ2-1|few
TGTGCCTGGAGTCCAGGGAGCTCCTACAATGAGCAGTTCTTC
CAWSPGSSYNEQFF
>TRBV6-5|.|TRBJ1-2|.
TGTGCCAGCAGTTACTCAGCGGGGGCTTATGGCTACACCTTC
CASSYSAGAYGYTF
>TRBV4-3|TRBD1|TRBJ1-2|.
TGCGCCAGCAGCCTGGACAGGGTATTGGGCTATGGCTACACCTTC
CASSLDRVLGYGYTF
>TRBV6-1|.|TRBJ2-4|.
TGTGCCAGCAGCCAGGGTAACATTCAGTACTTC
CASSQGNIQYF
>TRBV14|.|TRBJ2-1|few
TGTGCCAGCAGCCAAGGCGGGACAGCCTACAATGAGCAGTTCTTC
CASSQGGTAYNEQFF
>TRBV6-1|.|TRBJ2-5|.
TGTGCCACCTTCGGGGCTGGACAAGAGACCCAGTACTTC
CATFGAGQETQYF
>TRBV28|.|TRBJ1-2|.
TGTGCCAGCACGGCCGGGGGGGCTAACTATGGCTACACCTTC
CASTAGGANYGYTF
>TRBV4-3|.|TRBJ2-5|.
TGCGCCAGCAGCCAAGATCGAGATCTAGCCCCCCAAGAGACCCAGTACTTC
CASSQDRDLAPQETQYF
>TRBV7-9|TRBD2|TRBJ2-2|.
TGTGCCAGCATCCTAGGACTAGCGGGGGCTCAATTCACCGGGGAGCTGTTTTTT
CASILGLAGAQFTGELFF
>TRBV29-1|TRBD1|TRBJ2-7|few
TGCAGCGTTGAGAAGTCCGGGACAGGGAGGTTCGAGCAGTACTTC
CSVEKSGTGRFEQYF
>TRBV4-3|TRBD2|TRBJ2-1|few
TGCGCCAGCAGCCAAGGATTTAGAGCGGGGGGGCTCGATGAGCAGTTCTTC
CASSQGFRAGGLDEQFF
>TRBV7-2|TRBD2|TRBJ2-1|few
TGTGCCAGCAGCTTAGTGCCCCGGACTAGCGAGCAGTTCTTC
CASSLVPRTSEQFF
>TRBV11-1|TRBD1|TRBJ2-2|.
TGTGCCAGCAGCTCGGGACAGGGGAGCTGGGGGAACACCGGGGAGCTGTTTTTT
CASSSGQGSWGNTGELFF
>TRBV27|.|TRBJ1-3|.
TGTGCCAGCAAGCGACGGGGTGGAAACACCATATATTTT
CASKRRGGNTIYF
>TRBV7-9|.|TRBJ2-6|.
TGTGCCAGCAGCTCTTGGCGGCCGCCTAAATCTGGGGCCAACGTCCTGACTTTC
CASSSWRPPKSGANVLTF
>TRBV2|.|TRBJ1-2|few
TGTGCCAGCAGTGAAAACAGGGACAACTATGGCTACACCTTC
CASSENRDNYGYTF
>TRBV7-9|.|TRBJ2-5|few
TGTGCCAGCAGCCCCCCCGGCCGGCCCGGGACCCAGTACTTC
CASSPPGRPGTQYF
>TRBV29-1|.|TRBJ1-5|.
TGCAGCGTTGGGGGGGACTTCAATCAGCCCCAGCATTTT
CSVGGDFNQPQHF
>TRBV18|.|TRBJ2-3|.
TGTGCCAGCTCATCGGGACGGAACACAGATACGCAGTATTTT
CASSSGRNTDTQYF
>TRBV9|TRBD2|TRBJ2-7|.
TGTGCCAGCAGCGCTTCGGGCGGGGGGTCCCCTAGGGAGCAGTACTTC
CASSASGGGSPREQYF
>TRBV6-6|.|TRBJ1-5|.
TGTGCCAGCAGTTCCTTGGAAAGGGTAGGGAATCAGCCCCAGCATTTT
CASSSLERVGNQPQHF
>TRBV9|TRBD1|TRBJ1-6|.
TGTGCCAGCAGCGCCACGGGACAGGAGAATTCACCCCTCCACTTT
CASSATGQENSPLHF
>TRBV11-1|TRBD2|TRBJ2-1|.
TGTGCCAGCATCCAGAGCGGACTAGCGGGGGATGAGCAGTTCTTC
CASIQSGLAGDEQFF
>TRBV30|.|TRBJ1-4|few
TGTGCCTGGAGTCCCCGGGGGGGGTGGACTGAAAAACTGTTTTTT
CAWSPRGGWTEKLFF
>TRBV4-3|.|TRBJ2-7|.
TGCGCCAGCAGCCTTCTTACGGGGGACTCCTACGAGCAGTACTTC
CASSLLTGDSYEQYF
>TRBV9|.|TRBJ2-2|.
TGTGCCAGCGGGCCTAGTAGTACCGGGGAGCTGTTTTTT
CASGPSSTGELFF
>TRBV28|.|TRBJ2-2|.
TGTGCCAGCAGCGTGGGGGGAAACACCGGGGAGCTGTTTTTT
CASSVGGNTGELFF
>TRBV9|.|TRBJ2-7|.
TGTGCCAGCAGCGTAGGCACCCAGTGGTTCGAGCAGTACTTC
CASSVGTQWFEQYF
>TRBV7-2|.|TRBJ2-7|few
TGTGCCAGCAGCTCGATGCTTGGGGTCCACGAGCAGTACTTC
CASSSMLGVHEQYF
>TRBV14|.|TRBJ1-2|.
TGTGCCAGCAGCCCGAGGACGGGCTATGGCTACACCTTC
CASSPRTGYGYTF
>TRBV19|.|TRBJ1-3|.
TGTGCCAGTAGTATGGGATATGGAAACACCATATATTTT
CASSMGYGNTIYF
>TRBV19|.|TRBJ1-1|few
TGTGCCAGTAGTCAACAGGGGAACACTGAAGCTTTCTTT
CASSQQGNTEAFF
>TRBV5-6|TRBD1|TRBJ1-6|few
TGTGCCAGCAGCTTGCAGGGGGGAGCCCTCCACTTT
CASSLQGGALHF
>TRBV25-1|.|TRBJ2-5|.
TGTGCCAGCCTAGGGGTGCGAGGGGGAGAGACCCGGTACTTC
CASLGVRGGETRYF
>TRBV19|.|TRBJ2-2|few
TGTGCCAGTAGCATAGGGGACCACGGGGAGCTGTTTTTT
CASSIGDHGELFF
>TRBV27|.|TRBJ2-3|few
TGTGCCAGCAGTTTGGTTAGGACGGCACACACAGATACGCAGTATTTT
CASSLVRTAHTDTQYF
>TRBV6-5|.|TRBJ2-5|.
TGTGCCAGCAGTTACTCGAATCAAGAGACCCAGTACTTC
CASSYSNQETQYF
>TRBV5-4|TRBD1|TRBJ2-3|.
TGTGCCAGCAGCCCATCCGGGACAGGGCCGGGAGATACGCAGTATTTT
CASSPSGTGPGDTQYF
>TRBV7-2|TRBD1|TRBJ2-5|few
TGTGCCAGCAGCTTAGTGTTGGCCAGGGGGCGAGAGACCCAGTACTTC
CASSLVLARGRETQYF
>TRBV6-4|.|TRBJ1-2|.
TGTGCCGGCAAAGATCTCCACTCTTATAACCTCTATGGCTACACCTTC
CAGKDLHSYNLYGYTF
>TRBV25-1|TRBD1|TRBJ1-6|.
TGTGCCAGCAGCGACAGGGGGGGTTCACCCCTCCACTTT
CASSDRGGSPLHF
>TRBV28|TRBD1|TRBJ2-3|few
TGTGCCAGCAGTCTTCGGACAGGGGGACGCGTATATACGCAGTATTTT
CASSLRTGGRVYTQYF
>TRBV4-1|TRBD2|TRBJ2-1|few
TGCGCCAGCAGCAACTTCCTAGCGGCTTACAATGAGCAGTTCTTC
CASSNFLAAYNEQFF
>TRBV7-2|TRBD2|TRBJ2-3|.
TGTGCCAGCAGCTCCCTAGCGGGGTCGGGGACAGATACGCAGTATTTT
CASSSLAGSGTDTQYF
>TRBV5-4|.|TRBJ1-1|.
TGTGCCAGCAGCTTGTATGGGGCTCCGGGCACTGAAGCTTTCTTT
CASSLYGAPGTEAFF
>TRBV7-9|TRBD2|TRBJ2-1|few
TGTGCCAGCAGCTTAAGCGGAGCGGGGATATACAATGAGCAGTTCTTC
CASSLSGAGIYNEQFF
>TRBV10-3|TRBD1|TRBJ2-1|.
TGTGCCATCAGTGGGGGACAGGAGAATGAGCAGTTCTTC
CAISGGQENEQFF
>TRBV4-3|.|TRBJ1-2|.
TGCGCCAGCAGCCAAGACCAGGGCAACTATGGCTACACCTTC
CASSQDQGNYGYTF
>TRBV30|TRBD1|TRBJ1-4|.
TGTGCCTGGAGGGGTACAGGGGGCGAGGGAAAACTGTTTTTT
CAWRGTGGEGKLFF